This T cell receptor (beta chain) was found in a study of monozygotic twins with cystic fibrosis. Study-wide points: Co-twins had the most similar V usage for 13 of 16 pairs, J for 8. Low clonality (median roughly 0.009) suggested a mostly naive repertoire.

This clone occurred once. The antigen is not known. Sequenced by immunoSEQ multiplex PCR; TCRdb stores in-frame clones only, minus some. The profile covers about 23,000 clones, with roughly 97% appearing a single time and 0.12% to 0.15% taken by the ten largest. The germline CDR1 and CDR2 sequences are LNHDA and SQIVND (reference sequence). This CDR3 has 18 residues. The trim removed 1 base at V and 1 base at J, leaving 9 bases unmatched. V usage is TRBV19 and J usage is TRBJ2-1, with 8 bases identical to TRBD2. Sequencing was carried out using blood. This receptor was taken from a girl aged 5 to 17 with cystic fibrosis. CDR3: CASSIGGASGWSYNEQFF. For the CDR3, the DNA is TGTGCCAGTAGTATAGGGGGGGCTAGCGGGTGGTCCTACAATGAGCAGTTCTTC.